This TCR beta chain was recorded in a study of cytomegalovirus exposure and HLA in healthy donors. Study at large: A prior study identified 110 million or so unique TCR beta sequences from 150 million to 200 million T cells.

Turning to this clone: Its antigen is undetermined.

Primers: 60 Vbeta forward and 13 Jbeta reverse. Some clones are missing from TCRdb's copy, which holds only in-frame ones; the method was immunoSEQ multiplex PCR. The sample has about 240,000 clones, approximately 82% seen once. V shed 4 bases, J shed 2 bases, and the junction held 0 bases outside the gene matches. This CDR3 has 13 residues. Germline V gene sequence: CDR1 SQVTM, CDR2 ANQGSEA. Points from the study as a whole: In an earlier analysis, productive rearrangement rates for most beta V segments clustered near 87% or 30%.

The rearrangement links TRBV29-1 to TRBJ2-7; 12 bases agree with TRBD2. Material: PBMCs. This receptor was identified in a woman in her sixties or seventies in good health and CMV-seropositive. CDR3 in amino acids: CSVASGRAYEQYF. CDR3 coding DNA: TGCAGCGTTGCTAGCGGGAGGGCCTACGAGCAGTACTTC.